This entry describes one T cell receptor (beta chain). The CDR3 totals 20 residues. V lost 4 bases to trimming and J lost 0 bases, with 27 bases between them. The V gene's germline CDR1 is KGHSH and CDR2 LQKENI. These data belong to a study of blood T cell repertoires in COVID-19. The wider study: The United States, Italy and Spain provided the acute and convalescent COVID-19 samples. PBMCs, B-cell-depleted T cells, or T cells provided the cDNA or gDNA that made up the material.

Per the study methods: Scientists estimated how many nucleated cells there were by amplifying reference gene primers. The repertoire was sequenced with immunoSEQ multiplex PCR; TCRdb's copy has only in-frame clones and lacks some. Clone size and V and J calls were adopted from that table, with D and trimming inferred from the DNA. The data hold some 200,000 clones, with about 88% observed a single time. The clonotype was recovered from a man between 25 and 39 years old with active or convalescent COVID-19. The chain has TRBV18 and TRBJ1-1; D is perhaps TRBD1 (5 bases). Sequencing input: peripheral blood. CDR3 protein: CASSLSTSGHHDGLNTEAFF. CDR3 DNA: TGTGCCAGCTCACTTAGTACTTCAGGGCACCACGACGGACTGAACACTGAAGCTTTCTTT.